The sequence of this T cell receptor (beta chain) was determined in a study of OX40 agonist ivuxolimab in advanced cancers. The data were produced by immunoSEQ multiplex PCR, yet TCRdb's version contains in-frame clones alone and is incomplete. The sample contains tens of thousands of clones, 70% to 90% of which appear only once. The CDR3 sequence is 16 residues long. Looked up from germline, CDR1 is SGHRS and CDR2 is YFSETQ. V gave up 4 bases and J gave up 2 bases; unmatched junction bases: 8. The J gene is TRBJ1-4, the V gene TRBV5-1, with TRBD1 matching 7 bases. The receptor was derived from an adult with an advanced solid tumor such as melanoma, head and neck, liver or kidney cancer. This specimen consisted of CD4+ or CD8+ T cells sorted from blood, obtained in a trial of the OX40 agonist ivuxolimab. As DNA, the CDR3 is TGCGCCAGCAGCCGGGGGGTCAGGGGGACTAATGAAAAACTGTTTTTT. Its protein is CASSRGVRGTNEKLFF.